Reported below is one TCR beta chain. Its antigen is still unknown. The input lacks base qualities; no much larger clone sits a single base away. This record comes from a study of shared clonotypes between healthy human individuals (dated by TCRdb to 2018 to 2020). The study in broad terms: Two women and three men aged 18 to 49 years were included in the cohort. Leukapheresis yielded between about 0.9 and 9 billion PBMCs per donor. For each donor, three plates each were used for CD4 naive and CD4 memory, two plates were used for CD8 naive, and one plate was used for CD8 memory. To increase sequencing depth and limit assay-specific biases, different laboratories used diverse techniques to prepare libraries and sequence TCR repertoires. The study deeply sequenced blood TCR repertoires of five healthy adults to estimate repertoire size and the extent of clonotype sharing between individuals.

Between the V and J ends, shortened by 8 bases and 0 bases respectively, the junction contains 8 bases. The germline V gene provides CDR1 MDHEN and CDR2 SYDVKM. The CDR3 holds 12 amino acids from the cysteine to the phenylalanine. Only the CDR3 region is kept as DNA, spanning 36 bases read in frame from base 1. Healthy HIV-negative adults with no recently reported acute infections or vaccinations were included as donors. Every donor was a Caucasian adult residing in Nashville, Tennessee, USA. Magnetic negative selection was used to enrich CD4+ T cells, after which naive cells were positively selected on CD45RA and the negative fraction became the memory subset. Blood was obtained by leukapheresis, after which PBMCs were separated by Ficoll-Histopaque density gradient centrifugation and cryopreserved in liquid nitrogen vapor phase. Purity and quantity of every magnetically sorted T cell population were checked by analytical flow cytometry. Genomic DNA was isolated from every sorted fraction and measured by UV absorbance on a Nanodrop 2000c.

The full study reports these points: Naive subsets generally had larger estimated clonotype richness than memory subsets did. Compared with non-shared clonotypes, the clonotypes found in all four sorted-subset donors had higher generation probabilities. Only blood was sampled, and tissue TCR repertoires likely differ from those in blood. Incomplete sequencing was indicated by rarefaction of sorted-subset datasets, despite the large sequencing depth. The small number of donors limited the genetic and exposure-history diversity represented. Sharing across four donors was observed for about 5% of naive CD4, 3.5% of naive CD8, 2.3% of memory CD4, and around 0.44% of memory CD8 clonotypes. Based on pairwise subsampling, the degree of clonotype sharing among donors was expected to be affected by sequencing depth.

Using the deep immunoSEQ assay, multiplex PCR amplified TCR CDR3 regions from genomic DNA. Extracted genomic DNA from each cell subset was spread evenly across all wells of several immunoSEQ 96-well plates, with each plate serving as a replicate. Each replicate PCR for sorted subsets received roughly 0.2 ug genomic DNA, equal to tens of thousands of T cell genomes. Purified libraries were measured with a Qubit 3.0 fluorometer, size-checked on a Bioanalyzer 2100, and measured again with the KAPA Library Quantification kit. Every immunoSEQ 96-well plate was sequenced on a separate single-read 150-cycle Illumina NextSeq 550 flow cell. The original methods were these. The immunoSEQ output contained only junctional sequences without quality scores, so filtering could not match that applied to full-length reads. Sequences were annotated with PyIR, a Python wrapper for IgBLAST v1.9, and V/J genes and CDR3 were assigned using IMGT germline references. Reads were filtered out if the reads had weak V/J assignments (E-value above 1e-6), no CDR3, stop codons, out-of-frame junctions, or ambiguous translated residues. V3J clonotypes were defined as sequences sharing an identical inferred V gene, J gene, and CDR3 amino acid sequence. The percentage overlap between two repertoires was calculated by dividing the number of shared unique clonotypes by the size of the smaller repertoire. RTK rarefaction, the Chao1 estimator, and Recon v2.1 estimates of unobserved clonotypes were used to assess repertoire richness. OLGA was used to compute generation probabilities for all TCRbeta clonotypes that the gDNA method yielded from a few donors. The source is immuneACCESS, and TCRdb retained only in-frame sequences with V and J called. Part of the clones is not carried over; for the studies checked, unresolved V genes explain less than half of this, and the remainder is unexplained. The V and J calls and clone size were taken over from that table, and D and trimming were inferred from the DNA. For this sample the table gives about 2 million clones, of which 85% to 95% were detected only once. The ten largest clones add up to 0.1% to 0.15% of the sample.

Recombination connected TRBV28 to TRBJ2-7, with an unclear D gene assignment. This sequence was found in a man between 18 and 35 years old in good health. The sample was naive CD4+ T cells sorted from blood. Sample cell subset or site, as interpreted from the label and publication: CD45RA+ positively selected. The DNA reads as follows: TGTGCCAGCTGGACCTCCTCCTACGAGCAGTACTTC. Its translation reads: CASWTSSYEQYF.